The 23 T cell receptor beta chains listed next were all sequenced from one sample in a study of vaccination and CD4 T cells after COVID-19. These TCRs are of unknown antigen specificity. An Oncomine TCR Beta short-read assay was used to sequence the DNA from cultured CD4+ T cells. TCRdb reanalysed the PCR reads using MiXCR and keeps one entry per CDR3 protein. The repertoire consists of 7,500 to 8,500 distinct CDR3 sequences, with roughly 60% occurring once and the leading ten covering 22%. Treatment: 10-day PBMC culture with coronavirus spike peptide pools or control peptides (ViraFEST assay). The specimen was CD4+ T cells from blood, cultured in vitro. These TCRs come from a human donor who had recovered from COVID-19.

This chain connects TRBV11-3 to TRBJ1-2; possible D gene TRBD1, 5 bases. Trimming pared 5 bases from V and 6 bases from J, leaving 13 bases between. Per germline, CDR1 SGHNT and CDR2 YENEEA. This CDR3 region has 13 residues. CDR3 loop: CASSPKWDHGYTF. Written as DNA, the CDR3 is TGTGCCAGCAGCCCCAAATGGGACCATGGCTACACCTTC.

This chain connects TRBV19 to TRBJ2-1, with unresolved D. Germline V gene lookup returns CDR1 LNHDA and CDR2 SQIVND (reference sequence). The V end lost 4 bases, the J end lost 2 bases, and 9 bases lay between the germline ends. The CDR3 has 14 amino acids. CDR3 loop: CASSSEAAYNEQFF. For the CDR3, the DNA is TGTGCCAGTAGTAGTGAGGCCGCCTACAATGAGCAGTTCTTC.

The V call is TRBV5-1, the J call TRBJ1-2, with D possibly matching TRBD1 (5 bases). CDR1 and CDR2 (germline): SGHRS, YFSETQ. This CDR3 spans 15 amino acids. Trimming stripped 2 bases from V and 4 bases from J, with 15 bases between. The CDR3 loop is CASSLSGIAVYGYTF. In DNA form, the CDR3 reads TGCGCCAGCAGCTTATCAGGGATAGCAGTCTATGGCTACACCTTC. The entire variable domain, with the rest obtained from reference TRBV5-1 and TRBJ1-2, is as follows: KAGVTQTPRYLIKTRGQQVTLSCSPISGHRSVSWYQQTPGQGLQFLFEYFSETQRNKGNFPGRFSGRQFSNSRSEMNVSTLELGDSALYLCASSLSGIAVYGYTFGSGTRLTVV.

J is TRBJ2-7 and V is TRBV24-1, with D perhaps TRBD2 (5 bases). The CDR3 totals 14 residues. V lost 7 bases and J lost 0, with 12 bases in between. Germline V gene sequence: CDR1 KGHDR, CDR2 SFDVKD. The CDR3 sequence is CATSEGGSSYEQYF. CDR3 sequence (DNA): TGTGCCACCAGCGAAGGTGGGAGCTCCTACGAGCAGTACTTC.

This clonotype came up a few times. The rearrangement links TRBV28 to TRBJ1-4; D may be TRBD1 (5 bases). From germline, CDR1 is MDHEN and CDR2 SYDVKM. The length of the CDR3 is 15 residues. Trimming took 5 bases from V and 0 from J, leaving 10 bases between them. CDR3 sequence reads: CASSDGTPTNEKLFF. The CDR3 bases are TGTGCCAGCAGTGACGGGACCCCAACTAATGAAAAACTGTTTTTT.

DNA of the CDR3: TGTGCCAGCAGGGGGGGACAGGGCGGACCCTACAATGAGCAGTTCTTC. Translation gives CASRGGQGGPYNEQFF. This rearrangement joins TRBV6-1 to TRBJ2-1, with 9 bases that match TRBD1. Germline CDR1 MNHNS, CDR2 SASEGT. The CDR3 length is 16 residues. With 6 bases clipped from V and 2 bases from J, the junction kept 8 bases outside the gene matches.

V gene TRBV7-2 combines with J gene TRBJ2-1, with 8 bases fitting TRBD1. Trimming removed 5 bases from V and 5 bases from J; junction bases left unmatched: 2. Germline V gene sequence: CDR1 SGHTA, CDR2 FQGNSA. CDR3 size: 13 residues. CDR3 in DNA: TGTGCCAGCAGCCTGACAGGGGACAATGAGCAGTTCTTC. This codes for CASSLTGDNEQFF.

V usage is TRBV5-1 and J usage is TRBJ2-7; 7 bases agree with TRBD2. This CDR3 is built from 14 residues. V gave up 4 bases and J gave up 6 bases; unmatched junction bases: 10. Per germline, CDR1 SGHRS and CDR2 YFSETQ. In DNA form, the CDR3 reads TGCGCCAGCAGCCCGGGACTACGGGCGGGCGAGCAGTACTTC. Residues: CASSPGLRAGEQYF.

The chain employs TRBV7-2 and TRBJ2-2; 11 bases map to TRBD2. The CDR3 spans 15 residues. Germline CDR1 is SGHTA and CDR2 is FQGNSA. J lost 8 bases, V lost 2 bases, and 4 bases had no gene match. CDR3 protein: CASSLLGLAEGELFF. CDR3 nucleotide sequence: TGTGCCAGCAGCTTACTGGGACTAGCGGAAGGGGAGCTGTTTTTT. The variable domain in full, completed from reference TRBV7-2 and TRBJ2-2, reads GAGVSQSPSNKVTEKGKDVELRCDPISGHTALYWYRQSLGQGLEFLIYFQGNSAPDKSGLPSDRFSAERTGGSVSTLTIQRTQQEDSAVYLCASSLLGLAEGELFFGEGSRLTVL.

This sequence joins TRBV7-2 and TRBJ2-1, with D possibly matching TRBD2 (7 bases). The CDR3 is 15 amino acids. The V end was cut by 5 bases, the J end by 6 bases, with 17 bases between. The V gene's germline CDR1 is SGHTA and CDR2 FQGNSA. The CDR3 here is CASSPRGGSGNEQFF. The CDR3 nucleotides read TGTGCCAGCAGCCCAAGGGGGGGCTCGGGCAATGAGCAGTTCTTC.

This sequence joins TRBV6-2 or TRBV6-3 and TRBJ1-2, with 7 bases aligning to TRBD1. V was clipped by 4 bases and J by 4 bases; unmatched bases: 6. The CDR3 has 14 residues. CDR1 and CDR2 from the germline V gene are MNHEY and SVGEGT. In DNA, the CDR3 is TGTGCCAGCAGTTCAGCCGGACAGGCCTATGGCTACACCTTC. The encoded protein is CASSSAGQAYGYTF.

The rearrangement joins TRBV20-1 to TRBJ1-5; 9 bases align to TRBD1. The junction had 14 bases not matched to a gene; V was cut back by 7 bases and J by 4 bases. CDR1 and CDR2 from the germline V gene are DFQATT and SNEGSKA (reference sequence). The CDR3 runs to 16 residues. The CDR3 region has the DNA TGCAGTGTCGAACCAACCGGGACAGGGATTAATCAGCCCCAGCATTTT. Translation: CSVEPTGTGINQPQHF.

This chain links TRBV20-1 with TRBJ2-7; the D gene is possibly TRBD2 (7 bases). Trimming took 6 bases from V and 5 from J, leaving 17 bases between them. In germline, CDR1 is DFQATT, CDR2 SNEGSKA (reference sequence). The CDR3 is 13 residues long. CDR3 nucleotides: TGCAGTGCGGAGGGGGGGACCTTGGACGAGCAGTACTTC. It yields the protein CSAEGGTLDEQYF.

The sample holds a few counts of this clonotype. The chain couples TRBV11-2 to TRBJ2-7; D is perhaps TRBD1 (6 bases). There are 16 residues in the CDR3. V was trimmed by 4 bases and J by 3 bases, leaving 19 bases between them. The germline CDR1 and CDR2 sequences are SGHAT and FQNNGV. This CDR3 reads CASSSPPGQTYYEQYF. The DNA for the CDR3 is TGTGCCAGCAGCTCCCCCCCGGGACAAACTTACTACGAGCAGTACTTC.

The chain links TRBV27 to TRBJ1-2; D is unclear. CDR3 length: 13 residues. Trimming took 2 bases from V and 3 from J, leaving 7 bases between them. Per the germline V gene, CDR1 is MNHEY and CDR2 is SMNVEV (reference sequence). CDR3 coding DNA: TGTGCCAGCAGTTTAAGGCGGGACTATGGCTACACCTTC. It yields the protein CASSLRRDYGYTF.

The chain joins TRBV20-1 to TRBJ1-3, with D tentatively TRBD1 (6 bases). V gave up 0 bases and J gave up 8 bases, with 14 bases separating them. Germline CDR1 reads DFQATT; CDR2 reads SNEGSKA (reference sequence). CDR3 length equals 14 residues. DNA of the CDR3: TGCAGTGCTAGAGATGTTGGCAGGGGCGACACCATATATTTT. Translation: CSARDVGRGDTIYF.

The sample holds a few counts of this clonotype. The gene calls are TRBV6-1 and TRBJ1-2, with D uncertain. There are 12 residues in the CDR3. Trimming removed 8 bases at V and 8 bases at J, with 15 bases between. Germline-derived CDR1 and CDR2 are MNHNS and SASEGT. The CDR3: CASRAFGRGYTF. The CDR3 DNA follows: TGTGCCAGCCGAGCATTTGGTAGGGGCTACACCTTC.

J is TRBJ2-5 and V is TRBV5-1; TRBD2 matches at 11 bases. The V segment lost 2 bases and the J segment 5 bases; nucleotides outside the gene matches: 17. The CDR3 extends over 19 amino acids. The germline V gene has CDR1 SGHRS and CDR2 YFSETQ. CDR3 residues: CASSFPRGLSGGALETQYF. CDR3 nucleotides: TGCGCCAGCAGCTTCCCAAGGGGCCTTAGCGGGGGGGCCCTGGAGACCCAGTACTTC.

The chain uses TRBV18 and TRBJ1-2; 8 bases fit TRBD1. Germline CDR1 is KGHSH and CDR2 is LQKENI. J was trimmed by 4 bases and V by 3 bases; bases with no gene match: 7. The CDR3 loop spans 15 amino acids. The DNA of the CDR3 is TGTGCCAGCTCACCCCCGACAGGGGCGGCCTATGGCTACACCTTC. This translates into CASSPPTGAAYGYTF. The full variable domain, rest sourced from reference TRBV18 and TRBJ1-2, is NAGVMQNPRHLVRRRGQEARLRCSPMKGHSHVYWYRQLPEEGLKFMVYLQKENIIDESGMPKERFSAEFPKEGPSILRIQQVVRGDSAAYFCASSPPTGAAYGYTFGSGTRLTVV.

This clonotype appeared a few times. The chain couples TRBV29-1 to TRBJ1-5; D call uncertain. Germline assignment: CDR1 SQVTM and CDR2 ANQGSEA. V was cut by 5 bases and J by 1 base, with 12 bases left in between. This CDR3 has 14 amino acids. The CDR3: CSVTEGPSNQPQHF. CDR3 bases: TGCAGCGTTACGGAGGGCCCCAGCAATCAGCCCCAGCATTTT.

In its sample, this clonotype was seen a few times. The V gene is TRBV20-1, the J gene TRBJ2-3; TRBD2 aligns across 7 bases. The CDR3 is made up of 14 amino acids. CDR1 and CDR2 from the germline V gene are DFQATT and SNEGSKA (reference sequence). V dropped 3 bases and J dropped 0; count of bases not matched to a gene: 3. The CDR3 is CSASGRGSTDTQYF. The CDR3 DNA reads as TGCAGTGCTAGTGGGCGGGGGAGCACAGATACGCAGTATTTT.

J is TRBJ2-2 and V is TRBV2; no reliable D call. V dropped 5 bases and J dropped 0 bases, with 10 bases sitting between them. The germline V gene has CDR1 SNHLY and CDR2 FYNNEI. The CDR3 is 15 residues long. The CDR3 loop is CASSLSAANTGELFF. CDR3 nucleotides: TGTGCCAGCAGTTTGTCGGCGGCGAACACCGGGGAGCTGTTTTTT.

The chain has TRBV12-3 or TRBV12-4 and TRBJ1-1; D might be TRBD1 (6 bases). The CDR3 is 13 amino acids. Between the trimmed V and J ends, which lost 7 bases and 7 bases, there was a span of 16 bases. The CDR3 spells CASTEGVFYEAFF. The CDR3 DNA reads TGTGCCAGCACAGAGGGGGTCTTTTATGAAGCTTTCTTT.